The TCR beta chain described here comes from a study of T cells in localized non-small cell lung cancer. Whole-study findings and limits: Heterogeneity remains possible because sequencing was limited to only one tumor region. Adjacent lung had a median around 60 of the 100 largest tumor clones.

Assay: immunoSEQ multiplex PCR; the TCRdb copy retains only in-frame clones and omits some. The sample holds about 52,000 clones, about nine tenths seen once. On this clone itself: The target antigen is unknown.

The V gene's germline CDR1 is SGHTA and CDR2 FQGTGA. This CDR3 is 17 amino acids long. V shed 4 bases and J 4 bases; nucleotides not matched to a gene: 9. This receptor was taken from a male donor aged 60 or older with stage III squamous cell lung carcinoma. Here the sequenced sample was peripheral blood, taken before any cancer treatment. V is TRBV7-3 and J is TRBJ2-3, with TRBD2 identical over 12 bases. The CDR3 nucleotides are TGTGCCAGCAGCTCGGCCCGGACTAGCGGGGCCCCAGATACGCAGTATTTT. It is translated as CASSSARTSGAPDTQYF.